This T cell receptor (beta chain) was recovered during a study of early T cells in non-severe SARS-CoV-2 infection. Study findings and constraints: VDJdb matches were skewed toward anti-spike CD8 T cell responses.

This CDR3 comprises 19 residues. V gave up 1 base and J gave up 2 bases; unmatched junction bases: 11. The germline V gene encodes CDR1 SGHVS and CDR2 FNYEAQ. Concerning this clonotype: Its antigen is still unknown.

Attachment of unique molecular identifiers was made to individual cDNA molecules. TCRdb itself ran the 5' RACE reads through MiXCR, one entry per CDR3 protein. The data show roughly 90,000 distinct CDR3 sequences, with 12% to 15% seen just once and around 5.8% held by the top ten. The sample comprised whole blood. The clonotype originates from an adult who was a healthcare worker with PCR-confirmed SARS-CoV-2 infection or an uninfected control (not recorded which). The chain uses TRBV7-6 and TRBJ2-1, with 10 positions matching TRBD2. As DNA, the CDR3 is TGTGCCAGCAGCTTAGAAGCGGGGGGGGAAGAACGCCCCTACAATGAGCAGTTCTTC. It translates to CASSLEAGGEERPYNEQFF. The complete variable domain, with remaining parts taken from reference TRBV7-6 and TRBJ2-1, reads GAGVSQSPRYKVTKRGQDVALRCDPISGHVSLYWYRQALGQGPEFLTYFNYEAQQDKSGLPNDRFSAERPEGSISTLTIQRTEQRDSAMYRCASSLEAGGEERPYNEQFFGPGTRLTVL.